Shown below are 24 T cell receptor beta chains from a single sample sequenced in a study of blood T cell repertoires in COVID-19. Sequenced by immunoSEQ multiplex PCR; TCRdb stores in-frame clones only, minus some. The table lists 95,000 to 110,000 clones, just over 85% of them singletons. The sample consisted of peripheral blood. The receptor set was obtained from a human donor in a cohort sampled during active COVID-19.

The CDR3 region is CASSATGGLSYEQYF. CDR3 nucleotides: TGTGCCAGTAGTGCCACAGGGGGCCTCTCCTACGAGCAGTACTTC. The chain couples TRBV19 to TRBJ2-7; 9 nucleotides line up with TRBD1. In germline, CDR1 is LNHDA, CDR2 SQIVND (reference sequence). The CDR3 loop spans 15 amino acids. J lost 0 bases, V lost 5 bases, and 5 bases had no gene match.

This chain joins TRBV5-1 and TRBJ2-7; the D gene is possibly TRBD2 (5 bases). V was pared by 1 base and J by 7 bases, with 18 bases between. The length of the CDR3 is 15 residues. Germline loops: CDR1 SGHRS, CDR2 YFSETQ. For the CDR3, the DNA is TGCGCCAGCAGCTTGTACAGCGGAGGACCCGGGGAGCAGTACTTC. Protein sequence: CASSLYSGGPGEQYF.

CDR3 DNA: TGTGCCAGCTCACTGTATGTGGGGGCTGATGGGTCCTATAATTCACCCCTCCACTTT. Translating it yields CASSLYVGADGSYNSPLHF. V and J are TRBV18 and TRBJ1-6; maybe TRBD1 (6 bases). This CDR3 has 19 amino acids. V gave up 4 bases and J gave up 1 base, with 20 bases separating them. Germline V gives CDR1 KGHSH, CDR2 LQKENI. Full variable domain (rest looked up from reference TRBV18 and TRBJ1-6): NAGVMQNPRHLVRRRGQEARLRCSPMKGHSHVYWYRQLPEEGLKFMVYLQKENIIDESGMPKERFSAEFPKEGPSILRIQQVVRGDSAAYFCASSLYVGADGSYNSPLHFGNGTRLTVT.

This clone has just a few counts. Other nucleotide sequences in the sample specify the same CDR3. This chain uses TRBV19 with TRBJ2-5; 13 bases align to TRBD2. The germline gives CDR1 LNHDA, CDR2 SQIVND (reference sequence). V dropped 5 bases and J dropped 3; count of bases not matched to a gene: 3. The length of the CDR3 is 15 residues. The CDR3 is CASSRGTSGEETQYF. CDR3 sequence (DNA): TGTGCCAGTAGTCGGGGGACTAGCGGGGAAGAGACCCAGTACTTC.

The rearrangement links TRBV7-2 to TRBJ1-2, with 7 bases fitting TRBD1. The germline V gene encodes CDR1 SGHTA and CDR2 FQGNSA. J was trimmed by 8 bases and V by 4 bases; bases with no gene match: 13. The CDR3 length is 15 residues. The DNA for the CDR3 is TGTGCCAGCAGCTGGAAGACAGGGAATGAAGGAGGCTACACCTTC. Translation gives CASSWKTGNEGGYTF.

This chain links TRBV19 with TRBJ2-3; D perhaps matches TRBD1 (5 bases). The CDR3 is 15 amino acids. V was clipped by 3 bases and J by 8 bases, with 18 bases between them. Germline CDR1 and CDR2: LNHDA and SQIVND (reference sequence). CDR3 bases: TGTGCCAGTAGTATGGAGCAGGGCACCCGTCCTACGCAGTATTTT. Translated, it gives CASSMEQGTRPTQYF.

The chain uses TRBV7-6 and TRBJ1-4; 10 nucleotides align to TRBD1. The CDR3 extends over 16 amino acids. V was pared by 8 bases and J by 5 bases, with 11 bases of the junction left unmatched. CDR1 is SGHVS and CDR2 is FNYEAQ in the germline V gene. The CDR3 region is CASLPTPGQGNEKLFF. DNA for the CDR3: TGTGCCAGCCTACCCACTCCGGGACAGGGGAATGAAAAACTGTTTTTT.

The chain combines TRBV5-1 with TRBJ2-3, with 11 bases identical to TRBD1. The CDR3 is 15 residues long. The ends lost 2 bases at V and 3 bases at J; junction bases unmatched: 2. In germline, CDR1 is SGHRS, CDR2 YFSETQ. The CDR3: CASSFWDRGTDTQYF. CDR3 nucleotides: TGCGCCAGCAGCTTTTGGGACAGGGGGACAGATACGCAGTATTTT.

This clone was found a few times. Here the CDR3 reads CASSYDDGHYEQYF. The DNA for the CDR3 is TGTGCCAGCAGTTACGATGACGGACACTACGAGCAGTACTTC. The gene calls are TRBV6-6 and TRBJ2-7; D is perhaps TRBD1 (5 bases). V gave up 2 bases and J gave up 3 bases, with 11 bases separating them. Germline CDR1 is MNHNY and CDR2 is SVGAGI (reference sequence). The CDR3 is 14 residues long.

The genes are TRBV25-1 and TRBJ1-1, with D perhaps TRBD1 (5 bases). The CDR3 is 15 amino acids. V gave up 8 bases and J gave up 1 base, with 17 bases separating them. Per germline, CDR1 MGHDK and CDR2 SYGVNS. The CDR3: CASGPRGGWNTEAFF. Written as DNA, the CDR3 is TGTGCCAGCGGACCGCGGGGGGGGTGGAACACTGAAGCTTTCTTT.

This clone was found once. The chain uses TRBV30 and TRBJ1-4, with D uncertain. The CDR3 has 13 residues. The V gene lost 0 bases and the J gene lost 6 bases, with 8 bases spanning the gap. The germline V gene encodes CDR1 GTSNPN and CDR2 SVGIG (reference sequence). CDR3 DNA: TGTGCCTGGAGTGTAGGAGGGCATGAAAAACTGTTTTTT. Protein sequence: CAWSVGGHEKLFF.

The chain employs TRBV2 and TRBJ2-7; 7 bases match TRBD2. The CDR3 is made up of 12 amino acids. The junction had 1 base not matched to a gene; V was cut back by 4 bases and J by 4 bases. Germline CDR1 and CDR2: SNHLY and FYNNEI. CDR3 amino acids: CASSVGGYEQYF. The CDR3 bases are TGTGCCAGCAGTGTGGGAGGGTACGAGCAGTACTTC.

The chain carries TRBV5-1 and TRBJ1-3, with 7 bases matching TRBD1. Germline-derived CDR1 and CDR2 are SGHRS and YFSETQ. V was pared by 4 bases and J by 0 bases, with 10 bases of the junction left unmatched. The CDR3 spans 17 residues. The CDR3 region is CASSPRTGPSSGNTIYF. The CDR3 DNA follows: TGCGCCAGCAGCCCCCGGACAGGTCCGAGCTCTGGAAACACCATATATTTT.

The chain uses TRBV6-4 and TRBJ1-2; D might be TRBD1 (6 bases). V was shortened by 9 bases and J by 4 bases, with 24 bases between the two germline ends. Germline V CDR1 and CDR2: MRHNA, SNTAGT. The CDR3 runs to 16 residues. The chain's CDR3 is CARGVAGDELSYGYTF. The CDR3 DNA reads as TGTGCCAGGGGGGTCGCAGGGGATGAGTTGAGCTATGGCTACACCTTC.

CDR3 loop: CASSEQAGNTEAFF. The CDR3 DNA reads as TGTGCCAGCAGTGAACAGGCAGGGAACACTGAAGCTTTCTTT. The chain links TRBV2 to TRBJ1-1; D gene unclear. Deletions cut 2 bases from V and 1 base from J, with 8 bases between. CDR1 SNHLY and CDR2 FYNNEI come from the germline V gene. CDR3 length: 14 amino acids.

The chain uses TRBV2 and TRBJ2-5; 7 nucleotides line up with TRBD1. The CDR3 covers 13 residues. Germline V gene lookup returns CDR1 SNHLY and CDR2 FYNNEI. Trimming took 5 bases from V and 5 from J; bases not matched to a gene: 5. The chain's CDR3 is CASSPDREETQYF. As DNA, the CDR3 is TGTGCCAGCAGTCCTGACAGGGAGGAGACCCAGTACTTC.

The CDR3 is CASSLSGPSNQPQHF. The CDR3 DNA reads TGCGCCAGCAGCTTGAGTGGCCCCTCCAATCAGCCCCAGCATTTT. This chain connects TRBV5-1 to TRBJ1-5; no clear D gene. Germline lookup yields CDR1 SGHRS and CDR2 YFSETQ. The CDR3 totals 15 residues. V lost 1 base and J 3 bases, leaving 11 bases between the germline ends.

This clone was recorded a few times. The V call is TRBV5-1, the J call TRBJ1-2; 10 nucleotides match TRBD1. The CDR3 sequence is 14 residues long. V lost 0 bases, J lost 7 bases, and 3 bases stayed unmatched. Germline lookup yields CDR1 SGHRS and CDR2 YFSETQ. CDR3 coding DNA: TGCGCCAGCAGCTTGGGACAGGGGGCGAGTGGCTACACCTTC. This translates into CASSLGQGASGYTF.

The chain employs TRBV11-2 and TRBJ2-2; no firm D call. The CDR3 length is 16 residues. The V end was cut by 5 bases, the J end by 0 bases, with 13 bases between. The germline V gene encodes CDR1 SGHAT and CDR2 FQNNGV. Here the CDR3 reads CASSRSRPTNTGELFF. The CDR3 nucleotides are TGTGCCAGCAGCCGATCGCGTCCCACGAACACCGGGGAGCTGTTTTTT.

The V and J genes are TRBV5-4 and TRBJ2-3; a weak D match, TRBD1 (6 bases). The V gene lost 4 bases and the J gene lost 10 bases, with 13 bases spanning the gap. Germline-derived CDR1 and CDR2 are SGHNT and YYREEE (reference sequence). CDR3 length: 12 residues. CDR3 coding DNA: TGTGCCAGCAGCACCGTAGGGGGATCGCAGTATTTT. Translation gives CASSTVGGSQYF.

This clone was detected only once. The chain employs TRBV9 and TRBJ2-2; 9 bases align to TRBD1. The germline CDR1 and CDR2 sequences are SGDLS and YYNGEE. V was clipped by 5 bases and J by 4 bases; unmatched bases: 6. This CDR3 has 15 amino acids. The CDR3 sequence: CASSLGQGSTGELFF. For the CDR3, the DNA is TGTGCCAGCAGTCTCGGACAGGGGAGCACCGGGGAGCTGTTTTTT.

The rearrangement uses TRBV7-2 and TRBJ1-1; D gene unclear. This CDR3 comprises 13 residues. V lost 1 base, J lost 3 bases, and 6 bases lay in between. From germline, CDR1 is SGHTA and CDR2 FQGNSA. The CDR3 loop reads CASSLVGYTEAFF. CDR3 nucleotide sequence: TGTGCCAGCAGCTTAGTCGGGTACACTGAAGCTTTCTTT.

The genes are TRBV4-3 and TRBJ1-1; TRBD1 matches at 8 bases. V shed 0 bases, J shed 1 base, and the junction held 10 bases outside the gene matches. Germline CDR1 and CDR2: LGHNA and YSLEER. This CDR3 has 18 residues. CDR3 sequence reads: CASSQDLTGGRTNTEAFF. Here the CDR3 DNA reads TGCGCCAGCAGCCAAGATCTTACAGGGGGGAGGACGAACACTGAAGCTTTCTTT.

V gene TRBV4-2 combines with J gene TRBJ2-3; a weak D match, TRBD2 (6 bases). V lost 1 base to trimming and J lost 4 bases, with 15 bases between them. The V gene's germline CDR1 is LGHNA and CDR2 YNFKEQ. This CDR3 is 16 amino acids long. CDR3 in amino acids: CASSQGLYGEADTQYF. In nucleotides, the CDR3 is TGTGCCAGCAGCCAAGGCCTGTATGGGGAGGCAGATACGCAGTATTTT.